This T cell receptor beta chain was sequenced for a study of cytotoxic CD8 clonotypes in ibrutinib-treated CLL. Study as a whole: After median around six years, approximately 14 stayed in remission, some 12 progressed; responses roughly 24 partial, 2 complete. Average yields of about 260,000 productive templates and 80,000 to 100,000 productive rearrangements characterized the samples. Study-level findings and limits: Public clonotypes, rarely seen, contracted or held steady on treatment.

CDR3 length: 14 residues. Germline assignment: CDR1 SEHNR and CDR2 FQNEAQ (reference sequence). V lost 2 bases, J lost 8 bases, and 12 bases lay in between. This clone appeared a single time. Its specificity is not known. Measured with immunoSEQ multiplex PCR; TCRdb has only the in-frame clones, and not every one. This table holds 25,000 to 30,000 clones, 45% to 60% found once. The sequence came from a human donor with chronic lymphocytic leukemia. This chain links TRBV7-9 with TRBJ1-4; D not resolved. The sequencing used PBMCs, collected before ibrutinib treatment. For the CDR3, the DNA is TGTGCCAGCAGCTTAAGCGTCGTGGCCGAAAAACTGTTTTTT. Protein sequence: CASSLSVVAEKLFF.